This entry describes one TCR beta chain. This CDR3 is missing its conserved last phenylalanine or tryptophan, likely due to a read error. Because the CDR3's place on the DNA is in doubt, the DNA is left out and the CDR3 is given as listed by TCRdb. The authors enrolled newly diagnosed hyperthyroidism patients aged 18 to 65 with under 2 months' duration. Patients were diagnosed from clinical symptoms, serum thyroxine, TRAb, thyroid ultrasound and orbital computed tomography. Including both end residues, the CDR3 is 13 amino acids long. The V gene's germline CDR1 is SGHAT and CDR2 FQNNGV. This sample was taken from a study of Graves' ophthalmopathy and Graves' hyperthyroidism. Amplification from RNA transcripts yielded the TCR beta CDR3 regions. Amplification began with first-round RT-PCR using HTBI primers, then second-round multiplex PCR was performed. One entry per CDR3 protein, called by TCRdb with MiXCR from the multiplex PCR reads. The sample holds just over 400,000 distinct CDR3 sequences, 20% to 25% seen once.

Material: peripheral blood. The chain couples TRBV11-2 to TRBJ2-2. The sequence was obtained from a woman aged 18-35 years with stable Graves' hyperthyroidism. The CDR3 sequence: CASSFTDTGELCL.